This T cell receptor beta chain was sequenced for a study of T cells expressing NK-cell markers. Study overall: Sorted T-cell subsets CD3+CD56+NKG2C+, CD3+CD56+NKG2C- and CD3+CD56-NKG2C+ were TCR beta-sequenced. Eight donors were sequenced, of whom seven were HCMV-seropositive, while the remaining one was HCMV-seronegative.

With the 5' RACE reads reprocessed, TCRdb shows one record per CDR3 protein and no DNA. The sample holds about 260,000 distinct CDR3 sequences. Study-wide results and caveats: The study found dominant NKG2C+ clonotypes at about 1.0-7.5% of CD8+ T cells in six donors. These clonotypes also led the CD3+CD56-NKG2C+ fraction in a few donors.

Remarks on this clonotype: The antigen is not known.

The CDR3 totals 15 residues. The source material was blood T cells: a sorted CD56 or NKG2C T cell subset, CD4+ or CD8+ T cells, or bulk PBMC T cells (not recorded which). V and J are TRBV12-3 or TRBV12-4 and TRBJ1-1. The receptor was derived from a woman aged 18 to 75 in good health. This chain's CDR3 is CASSFAGYMNTEAFF.